The TCR beta chain under discussion was sequenced for a study of T cell clonality in common variable immunodeficiency. This CDR3 has 14 amino acids. V trimming: 4 bases; J trimming: 6 bases; junction bases outside the gene matches: 7. Germline loops: CDR1 PRHDT, CDR2 FYEKMQ (reference sequence). The data were produced by immunoSEQ multiplex PCR, yet TCRdb's version contains in-frame clones alone and is incomplete. The table lists approximately 20,000 clones, with no singletons. The table lists this clone with many counts. Its cognate antigen is unknown. Coverage ceases 3 residues before the CDR3 finishes, and the germline J gene fills in the end. Points from the study as a whole: TCRbeta clonality was increased in CVID versus healthy controls. Reportedly, TCR beta sequences from common variable immunodeficiency showed fewer deletions and N-nucleotide insertions. What drives increased CVID clonality needs T cell subpopulation sequencing. Fewer TCRbeta clones were shared among CVID subjects than controls.

The TCR sequence derives from a human donor with common variable immunodeficiency. Sample: peripheral blood mononuclear cells. The chain joins TRBV13 to TRBJ2-7, with 9 bases matching TRBD1. CDR3 DNA, as far as it was read: TGTGCCAGCAGCTCGGGACAGGGTTTTCTCGAG. The encoded protein is CASSSGQGFLE. The entire CDR3 reads CASSSGQGFLEQYF.